The T cell receptor beta chain under discussion was sequenced for a study of blood T cell repertoires in COVID-19. Across the study: From T cells, B-cell-depleted T cells, or PBMCs came the material, which was cDNA or gDNA.

The germline gives CDR1 GTSNPN, CDR2 SVGIG (reference sequence). Trimming removed 5 bases from V and 0 bases from J; junction bases left unmatched: 7. The CDR3 is made up of 15 amino acids. Sequenced by immunoSEQ multiplex PCR; TCRdb stores in-frame clones only, minus some. This sample has 95,000 to 150,000 clones, with 80% found just once. This chain uses TRBV30 with TRBJ2-3; 8 bases map to TRBD2. The sample comprised peripheral blood. The origin of this receptor is a man in his sixties with active or convalescent COVID-19. The CDR3 nucleotides are TGTGCCTGGGACCGAGTAGCGGGGAGCACAGATACGCAGTATTTT. Translating gives CAWDRVAGSTDTQYF.